These 21 T cell receptor beta chains came from one sample sequenced in a study of radiation and T cells in renal cell carcinoma. Some clones are missing from TCRdb's copy, which holds only in-frame ones; the method was immunoSEQ multiplex PCR. The sample gives about 130,000 clones, 81% of which show up once; 5% to 6.5% is in the top ten. Time point described: blood 2 weeks post-SBRT. Treatment defined: 15 Gy SBRT to primary tumor, nephrectomy 4 weeks later. Material: blood, obtained from a patient whose treatment included radiotherapy and nephrectomy. The receptor source for this set is a man aged 45-65 years with renal cell carcinoma.

The chain uses TRBV7-2 and TRBJ1-2; possibly TRBD1 for D (6 bases). CDR1 SGHTA and CDR2 FQGNSA come from the germline V gene. V lost 1 base to trimming and J lost 7 bases, with 16 bases between them. This CDR3 is built from 15 residues. DNA of the CDR3: TGTGCCAGCAGCTTAGAAGGGTGGCAGGGGCGTGGCTACACCTTC. It translates to CASSLEGWQGRGYTF.

The J gene is TRBJ2-7, the V gene TRBV10-3; TRBD1 is a possible D gene (5 bases). V lost 10 bases and J lost 5, with 18 bases in between. CDR1 is ENHRY, CDR2 SYGVKD, per germline. The CDR3 is 13 amino acids. The chain's CDR3 is CATQGLNRDEQYF. The CDR3 coding sequence is TGTGCCACCCAGGGCCTTAACCGGGACGAGCAGTACTTC.

The gene calls are TRBV6-1 and TRBJ1-2; 7 positions agree with TRBD1. The CDR3 sequence is 13 residues long. The V gene end was trimmed by 6 bases and the J gene end by 4 bases; junction bases not matched to a gene: 5. In germline, CDR1 is MNHNS, CDR2 SASEGT. The CDR3 sequence: CASSGTVSYGYTF. As DNA, the CDR3 is TGTGCCAGCAGCGGGACAGTATCCTATGGCTACACCTTC.

The rearrangement uses TRBV5-1 and TRBJ2-7; 11 bases map to TRBD2. V lost 4 bases, J lost 5 bases, and 5 bases stayed unmatched. The germline V gene has CDR1 SGHRS and CDR2 YFSETQ. The CDR3 is made up of 14 amino acids. CDR3 amino acids: CASSAGTSGNEQYF. DNA of the CDR3: TGCGCCAGCAGCGCCGGGACTAGCGGAAACGAGCAGTACTTC.

This clone has more than one count but fewer than ten. The rearrangement joins TRBV25-1 to TRBJ1-1; possibly TRBD1 for D (6 bases). Germline V lookup: CDR1 MGHDK, CDR2 SYGVNS. This CDR3 has 16 residues. Trimming pared 1 base from V and 5 bases from J, leaving 17 bases between. Here the CDR3 reads CASSEFQGSVRTEAFF. The DNA for the CDR3 is TGTGCCAGCAGTGAATTTCAGGGGTCTGTTCGAACTGAAGCTTTCTTT.

This chain uses TRBV19 with TRBJ1-3, with a weak D call TRBD1 (6 bases). The CDR3 runs to 13 residues. CDR1 LNHDA and CDR2 SQIVND come from the germline V gene (reference sequence). V gave up 6 bases and J gave up 4 bases, with 10 bases separating them. As DNA, the CDR3 is TGTGCCAGTAGGGGGGCAAAAGGAAACACCATATATTTT. It encodes CASRGAKGNTIYF.

V is TRBV4-3 and J is TRBJ2-5, with no clear D. Germline V CDR1 and CDR2: LGHNA, YSLEER. The CDR3 loop spans 15 amino acids. Trimming left V 1 base short and J 2 bases short, with 11 bases between. Here the CDR3 DNA reads TGCGCCAGCAGCCAAGGAAGCCAGCTACAAGAGACCCAGTACTTC. Amino acid sequence: CASSQGSQLQETQYF.

V gene TRBV2 combines with J gene TRBJ1-5; D gene unclear. Germline assignment: CDR1 SNHLY and CDR2 FYNNEI. The CDR3 spans 14 residues. The ends were cut back, 2 bases at V and 7 bases at J, with 12 bases in the middle. The CDR3, as DNA: TGTGCCAGCAGTGAACGGCCGGCGAGGCAGCCCCAGCATTTT. Amino acid sequence: CASSERPARQPQHF.

This chain connects TRBV27 to TRBJ1-2, with 11 bases lining up with TRBD1. Germline CDR1 and CDR2: MNHEY and SMNVEV (reference sequence). Germline trimming cut 7 bases from V and 8 bases from J; bases unmatched to any gene: 12. This CDR3 has 15 amino acids. In nucleotides, the CDR3 is TGTGCCAGCACCTTACACCCGGACAGGGGGCTGGGCTACACCTTC. Translation: CASTLHPDRGLGYTF.

CDR3 in amino acids: CASSWTGVVGQPQHF. The CDR3, as DNA: TGTGCCAGCAGTTGGACAGGGGTCGTTGGTCAGCCCCAGCATTTT. The V call is TRBV27, the J call TRBJ1-5; TRBD1 agrees at 9 bases. Per germline, CDR1 MNHEY and CDR2 SMNVEV (reference sequence). The trim removed 4 bases at V and 6 bases at J, leaving 7 bases unmatched. This CDR3 region has 15 residues.

This chain links TRBV5-1 with TRBJ1-1; possibly TRBD1 for D (5 bases). The length of the CDR3 is 13 residues. Deletions cut 9 bases from V and 6 bases from J, with 18 bases between. Germline CDR1 SGHRS, CDR2 YFSETQ. The CDR3 sequence is CATRIRADAEAFF. Here the CDR3 DNA reads TGCGCCACCCGGATCAGGGCGGATGCTGAAGCTTTCTTT. Complete variable domain (other parts from reference TRBV5-1 and TRBJ1-1): KAGVTQTPRYLIKTRGQQVTLSCSPISGHRSVSWYQQTPGQGLQFLFEYFSETQRNKGNFPGRFSGRQFSNSRSEMNVSTLELGDSALYLCATRIRADAEAFFGQGTRLTVV.

The chain uses TRBV5-1 and TRBJ1-4; 10 nucleotides align to TRBD1. CDR1 and CDR2 from the germline V gene are SGHRS and YFSETQ. The V gene end was trimmed by 3 bases and the J gene end by 0 bases; junction bases not matched to a gene: 8. The CDR3 runs 18 residues. The CDR3 DNA sequence: TGCGCCAGCAGCTCCAGAGGGACAGGGGCCGCAACTAATGAAAAACTGTTTTTT. Protein sequence: CASSSRGTGAATNEKLFF.

The J gene is TRBJ1-2, the V gene TRBV30, with D uncertain. Germline V gene data show CDR1 as GTSNPN and CDR2 as SVGIG (reference sequence). CDR3 length: 14 amino acids. V shed 4 bases and J shed 0 bases, with 12 bases lying between them. This chain's CDR3 is CAWTPTPSNYGYTF. The CDR3 DNA is TGTGCCTGGACCCCAACGCCCTCTAACTATGGCTACACCTTC.

This clone was seen more than once but under ten times. The chain employs TRBV7-2 and TRBJ1-2; D is unclear. The CDR3 extends over 12 amino acids. V was pared by 3 bases and J by 2 bases, with 4 bases between. Germline V gives CDR1 SGHTA, CDR2 FQGNSA. For the CDR3, the DNA is TGTGCCAGCAGCTTTAACAACTATGGCTACACCTTC. Its translation: CASSFNNYGYTF.

This sequence joins TRBV5-1 and TRBJ2-3, with TRBD2 matching over 11 bases. The germline V gene encodes CDR1 SGHRS and CDR2 YFSETQ. Trimming removed 0 bases from V and 2 bases from J; junction bases left unmatched: 5. This CDR3 has 17 amino acids. CDR3 in DNA: TGCGCCAGCAGCTTGGCGTCTAGCGGGAGGAACACAGATACGCAGTATTTT. This codes for CASSLASSGRNTDTQYF.

The V and J genes are TRBV6-1 and TRBJ2-1, with a possible D match to TRBD2 (5 bases). Germline V lookup: CDR1 MNHNS, CDR2 SASEGT. Trimming removed 0 bases from V and 7 bases from J, with 10 bases in between. The CDR3 sequence is 14 residues long. The CDR3 nucleotides read TGTGCCAGCAGTGAAGCGGGTACTAGGAATGAGCAGTTCTTC. It yields the protein CASSEAGTRNEQFF.

The rearrangement joins TRBV11-2 to TRBJ1-5; no clear D gene. Germline V gene sequence: CDR1 SGHAT, CDR2 FQNNGV. This CDR3 has 13 amino acids. The V end was cut by 4 bases, the J end by 4 bases, with 8 bases between. The CDR3 sequence: CASSSDRNQPQHF. In nucleotides, the CDR3 is TGTGCCAGCAGCTCAGACCGAAATCAGCCCCAGCATTTT.

This clone was seen just once. The chain has TRBV7-2 and TRBJ2-5; either TRBD1 or TRBD2 may fit D (7 bases each). The germline V gene has CDR1 SGHTA and CDR2 FQGNSA. There are 15 residues in the CDR3. V dropped 3 bases and J dropped 2 bases, with 13 bases sitting between them. CDR3 amino acids: CASSFQGGIQETQYF. CDR3 sequence (DNA): TGTGCCAGCAGCTTTCAGGGGGGGATACAAGAGACCCAGTACTTC.

The genes are TRBV6-6 and TRBJ1-2; D remains unclear. The germline gives CDR1 MNHNY, CDR2 SVGAGI (reference sequence). The CDR3 runs to 14 residues. Deletions cut 2 bases from V and 3 bases from J, with 10 bases between. The CDR3 spells CASSYGIRYYGYTF. The CDR3 DNA sequence: TGTGCCAGCAGTTACGGAATCCGCTACTATGGCTACACCTTC.

This chain connects TRBV4-3 to TRBJ2-3; 11 bases line up with TRBD2. This CDR3 spans 17 amino acids. V shed 0 bases, J shed 1 base, and the junction held 3 bases outside the gene matches. Germline V gene data show CDR1 as LGHNA and CDR2 as YSLEER. Written as DNA, the CDR3 is TGCGCCAGCAGCCAAGAAATGGGACTAGCGGGCACAGATACGCAGTATTTT. Translated: CASSQEMGLAGTDTQYF.

The chain couples TRBV6-6 to TRBJ2-4, with D uncertain. Germline V gene data show CDR1 as MNHNY and CDR2 as SVGAGI (reference sequence). The CDR3 extends over 15 amino acids. Trimming took off 2 bases at V and 6 bases at J, with 14 bases between the two ends. CDR3 bases: TGTGCCAGCAGTTACGACATCTCGGTCGGAAACATTCAGTACTTC. Translation: CASSYDISVGNIQYF.